These T cell receptor beta chains were read from a single sample in a study of OX40 agonist ivuxolimab in advanced cancers. Some clones are missing from TCRdb's copy, which holds only in-frame ones; the method was immunoSEQ multiplex PCR. The profile covers around 74,000 clones, with less than 95% appearing a single time and roughly 9.6% taken by the ten largest. The specimen was CD4+ or CD8+ T cells sorted from blood, collected in a trial of the OX40 agonist ivuxolimab. All receptors come from an adult with an advanced solid tumor such as melanoma, head and neck, liver or kidney cancer. The CDR3 runs from the conserved cysteine through the conserved F or W. The order of the fields is D gene, V gene, clone size, J gene, CDR3 length, CDR3 DNA, CDR3 protein. The D gene is left open where the match is weak. Clone sizes are given selectively: once, few, many, or a class where the clone is expanded.

D gene: -
V gene: TRBV11-3
clone size: -
J gene: TRBJ2-3
CDR3 length: 15
CDR3 DNA: TGTGCCAGCAGCTTAACCTACTGGGATGGGGATACGCAGTATTTT
CDR3 protein: CASSLTYWDGDTQYF

D gene: TRBD2
V gene: TRBV5-1
clone size: -
J gene: TRBJ2-7
CDR3 length: 16
CDR3 DNA: TGCGCCAGCAGCTTGGATGTTACTAGCGGAAACTACGAGCAGTACTTC
CDR3 protein: CASSLDVTSGNYEQYF

D gene: -
V gene: TRBV19
clone size: -
J gene: TRBJ1-1
CDR3 length: 13
CDR3 DNA: TGTGCCAGTAGTATAGGGGTTAACGTGAAAGCTTTCTTT
CDR3 protein: CASSIGVNVKAFF

D gene: TRBD1
V gene: TRBV27
clone size: -
J gene: TRBJ2-7
CDR3 length: 15
CDR3 DNA: TGTGCCAGCAGTCCTTGGACAGGGAGCTCCTACGAGCAGTACTTC
CDR3 protein: CASSPWTGSSYEQYF

D gene: -
V gene: TRBV2
clone size: -
J gene: TRBJ1-3
CDR3 length: 12
CDR3 DNA: TGTGCCAGCAGTGAAAGGCCGAGGCCCATATATTTT
CDR3 protein: CASSERPRPIYF

D gene: -
V gene: TRBV5-6
clone size: -
J gene: TRBJ2-5
CDR3 length: 16
CDR3 DNA: TGTGCCAGCAGCTTGGTTGGAGGGGGGACTAAAGAGACCCAGTACTTC
CDR3 protein: CASSLVGGGTKETQYF

D gene: TRBD2
V gene: TRBV9
clone size: -
J gene: TRBJ2-3
CDR3 length: 19
CDR3 DNA: TGTGCCAGCAGCGGTTTCAGTCGGACTAGCGGGGGGAGCACAGATACGCAGTATTTT
CDR3 protein: CASSGFSRTSGGSTDTQYF

D gene: -
V gene: TRBV9
clone size: -
J gene: TRBJ2-7
CDR3 length: 15
CDR3 DNA: TGTGCCAGCAGCGTAGCTGGCGCCGACTCCTACGAGCAGTACTTC
CDR3 protein: CASSVAGADSYEQYF

D gene: -
V gene: TRBV9
clone size: -
J gene: TRBJ2-3
CDR3 length: 14
CDR3 DNA: TGTGCCAGCAGCCCCCCGGTCCTAGCAGATACGCAGTATTTT
CDR3 protein: CASSPPVLADTQYF

D gene: -
V gene: TRBV19
clone size: -
J gene: TRBJ1-1
CDR3 length: 14
CDR3 DNA: TGTGCCAGTAAAGATTGGGAGGGTACCACTGAAGCTTTCTTT
CDR3 protein: CASKDWEGTTEAFF

D gene: -
V gene: TRBV11-2
clone size: -
J gene: TRBJ1-1
CDR3 length: 13
CDR3 DNA: TGTGCCAGCAGCTTAGGTAGCGGACTTGAAGCTTTCTTT
CDR3 protein: CASSLGSGLEAFF

D gene: -
V gene: TRBV13
clone size: -
J gene: TRBJ2-7
CDR3 length: 15
CDR3 DNA: TGTGCCAGCAGCTTAGGGGGGTGGAGCCCCTACGAGCAGTACTTC
CDR3 protein: CASSLGGWSPYEQYF

D gene: TRBD1
V gene: TRBV6-4
clone size: -
J gene: TRBJ2-1
CDR3 length: 14
CDR3 DNA: TGTGCCAGCAGTCGACAGGGGGAGGAGGATGAGCAGTTCTTC
CDR3 protein: CASSRQGEEDEQFF

D gene: TRBD1
V gene: TRBV27
clone size: -
J gene: TRBJ2-7
CDR3 length: 16
CDR3 DNA: TGTGCCAGCAGTTTAGGTCTACAGGACAGGATCTACGAGCAGTACTTC
CDR3 protein: CASSLGLQDRIYEQYF

D gene: -
V gene: TRBV7-8
clone size: -
J gene: TRBJ2-2
CDR3 length: 15
CDR3 DNA: TGTGCCAGCAGCTTAGTTGGGCCTGCGGCCGGGGAGCTGTTTTTT
CDR3 protein: CASSLVGPAAGELFF

D gene: TRBD1
V gene: TRBV25-1
clone size: -
J gene: TRBJ2-2
CDR3 length: 13
CDR3 DNA: TGTGCCAGCGTTGACAGGGTGGCCGGGGAGCTGTTTTTT
CDR3 protein: CASVDRVAGELFF

D gene: -
V gene: TRBV27
clone size: -
J gene: TRBJ1-6
CDR3 length: 13
CDR3 DNA: TGTGCCAGCAGTCCCGGGTGGGGTTCACCCCTCCACTTT
CDR3 protein: CASSPGWGSPLHF

D gene: TRBD2
V gene: TRBV9
clone size: -
J gene: TRBJ2-1
CDR3 length: 17
CDR3 DNA: TGTGCCAGCAGCCCGGGACTAGCGGGGGCCCTCTACAATGAGCAGTTCTTC
CDR3 protein: CASSPGLAGALYNEQFF

D gene: TRBD2
V gene: TRBV27
clone size: -
J gene: TRBJ2-3
CDR3 length: 16
CDR3 DNA: TGTGCCAGCCGGGTGGGGACTAGCGGGTCGTGGGGTACGCAGTATTTT
CDR3 protein: CASRVGTSGSWGTQYF

D gene: -
V gene: TRBV29-1
clone size: -
J gene: TRBJ1-2
CDR3 length: 10
CDR3 DNA: TGCAGCGTTCCAGAGGGCGGCTACACCTTC
CDR3 protein: CSVPEGGYTF

D gene: TRBD2
V gene: TRBV10-3
clone size: -
J gene: TRBJ2-1
CDR3 length: 18
CDR3 DNA: TGTGCCATCAGTGAGTCGAGAGGACTAGCGGGGAAGATGAATGAGCAGTTCTTC
CDR3 protein: CAISESRGLAGKMNEQFF

D gene: -
V gene: TRBV7-6
clone size: -
J gene: TRBJ1-1
CDR3 length: 14
CDR3 DNA: TGTGCCAGCAGCTCCAGGGGCGTCGACACTGAAGCTTTCTTT
CDR3 protein: CASSSRGVDTEAFF

D gene: -
V gene: TRBV13
clone size: -
J gene: TRBJ2-7
CDR3 length: 12
CDR3 DNA: TGTGCCAGCAGCTTAGGGCAGGGGGAGCAGTACTTC
CDR3 protein: CASSLGQGEQYF

D gene: -
V gene: TRBV27
clone size: -
J gene: TRBJ1-6
CDR3 length: 12
CDR3 DNA: TGTGCCAGCAGTCAGGGGAATTCACCCCTCCACTTT
CDR3 protein: CASSQGNSPLHF

D gene: -
V gene: TRBV5-5
clone size: -
J gene: TRBJ1-5
CDR3 length: 15
CDR3 DNA: TGTGCCAGCAGCCTGTGGGGTGCGAGCAATCAGCCCCAGCATTTT
CDR3 protein: CASSLWGASNQPQHF

D gene: -
V gene: TRBV7-9
clone size: -
J gene: TRBJ2-4
CDR3 length: 14
CDR3 DNA: TGTGCCAGCAGCCCGCCAGGACAGCTAAACATTCAGTACTTC
CDR3 protein: CASSPPGQLNIQYF

D gene: -
V gene: TRBV7-9
clone size: -
J gene: TRBJ2-5
CDR3 length: 13
CDR3 DNA: TGTGCCAGCAGCTTAGGGCTTCAAGAGACCCAGTACTTC
CDR3 protein: CASSLGLQETQYF

D gene: -
V gene: TRBV9
clone size: -
J gene: TRBJ2-7
CDR3 length: 12
CDR3 DNA: TGTGCCAGCAGCCCCGGGTCCTACGAGCAGTACTTC
CDR3 protein: CASSPGSYEQYF

D gene: TRBD2
V gene: TRBV5-1
clone size: -
J gene: TRBJ2-1
CDR3 length: 14
CDR3 DNA: TGCGCCAGCCACGCTAGCGGGAATAACAATGAGCAGTTCTTC
CDR3 protein: CASHASGNNNEQFF

D gene: TRBD2
V gene: TRBV5-1
clone size: -
J gene: TRBJ2-2
CDR3 length: 18
CDR3 DNA: TGCGCCAGCAGCTTGGAGGGACTAGCGGAGTTGCTAACCGGGGAGCTGTTTTTT
CDR3 protein: CASSLEGLAELLTGELFF

D gene: -
V gene: TRBV7-2
clone size: -
J gene: TRBJ2-7
CDR3 length: 14
CDR3 DNA: TGTGCCAGCAGCTTAGTGATAGCGCCCTACGAGCAGTACTTC
CDR3 protein: CASSLVIAPYEQYF

D gene: TRBD1
V gene: TRBV7-9
clone size: -
J gene: TRBJ1-2
CDR3 length: 13
CDR3 DNA: TGTGCCAGCAGCTCCGACAGGGACTATGGCTACACCTTC
CDR3 protein: CASSSDRDYGYTF

D gene: TRBD1
V gene: TRBV9
clone size: -
J gene: TRBJ1-2
CDR3 length: 13
CDR3 DNA: TGTGCCAGCAGCGTAGGACAGGGCGATGGCTACACCTTC
CDR3 protein: CASSVGQGDGYTF

D gene: -
V gene: TRBV10-3
clone size: -
J gene: TRBJ2-5
CDR3 length: 15
CDR3 DNA: TGTGCCATCAGTGAATCAATGGAGGGGCAAGAGACCCAGTACTTC
CDR3 protein: CAISESMEGQETQYF

D gene: -
V gene: TRBV27
clone size: -
J gene: TRBJ2-7
CDR3 length: 16
CDR3 DNA: TGTGCCAGCAGTCCCAGCGTAGGGGCCCTCACCTACGAGCAGTACTTC
CDR3 protein: CASSPSVGALTYEQYF

D gene: -
V gene: TRBV19
clone size: -
J gene: TRBJ2-5
CDR3 length: 15
CDR3 DNA: TGTGCCAGTACCTCGGTGGGGGGTGGACAAGAGACCCAGTACTTC
CDR3 protein: CASTSVGGGQETQYF

D gene: -
V gene: TRBV27
clone size: -
J gene: TRBJ2-7
CDR3 length: 13
CDR3 DNA: TGTGCCAGCAGTTTGGGCAGGGGCCTTGAGCAGTACTTC
CDR3 protein: CASSLGRGLEQYF

D gene: -
V gene: TRBV29-1
clone size: -
J gene: TRBJ2-7
CDR3 length: 15
CDR3 DNA: TGCAGCGTTACCTCCACGTCGGGGACCTCCTACGAGCAGTACTTC
CDR3 protein: CSVTSTSGTSYEQYF

D gene: -
V gene: TRBV9
clone size: -
J gene: TRBJ2-1
CDR3 length: 12
CDR3 DNA: TGTGCCAGCAGCGGCCATAGAGATGAGCAGTTCTTC
CDR3 protein: CASSGHRDEQFF

D gene: -
V gene: TRBV23-1
clone size: -
J gene: TRBJ2-2
CDR3 length: 16
CDR3 DNA: TGCGCCAGCACCGGCCGGACAAGGACGAACACCGGGGAGCTGTTTTTT
CDR3 protein: CASTGRTRTNTGELFF

D gene: -
V gene: TRBV7-9
clone size: -
J gene: TRBJ2-2
CDR3 length: 16
CDR3 DNA: TGTGCCAGCAGCCCAGGGACTGTCGATGACACCGGGGAGCTGTTTTTT
CDR3 protein: CASSPGTVDDTGELFF

D gene: TRBD1
V gene: TRBV27
clone size: -
J gene: TRBJ2-7
CDR3 length: 15
CDR3 DNA: TGTGCCAGCAGACGGGGACAGGGGATTCCCTACGAGCAGTACTTC
CDR3 protein: CASRRGQGIPYEQYF

D gene: -
V gene: TRBV6-1
clone size: -
J gene: TRBJ2-5
CDR3 length: 15
CDR3 DNA: TGTGCCAGCAGTGCGGCAGGGCGATATGTGGAGACCCAGTACTTC
CDR3 protein: CASSAAGRYVETQYF

D gene: -
V gene: TRBV9
clone size: -
J gene: TRBJ1-4
CDR3 length: 14
CDR3 DNA: TGTGCCAGCAGCGTAGGGGGGATAAGTGAAAAACTGTTTTTT
CDR3 protein: CASSVGGISEKLFF

D gene: -
V gene: TRBV11-3
clone size: -
J gene: TRBJ2-3
CDR3 length: 15
CDR3 DNA: TGTGCCAGCCAGGCGGAGCCTACCCCCACAGATACGCAGTATTTT
CDR3 protein: CASQAEPTPTDTQYF

D gene: -
V gene: TRBV6-4
clone size: -
J gene: TRBJ2-7
CDR3 length: 13
CDR3 DNA: TGTGCCAGCAGTGAGGAGGTAAACTACGAGCAGTACTTC
CDR3 protein: CASSEEVNYEQYF

D gene: TRBD1
V gene: TRBV27
clone size: -
J gene: TRBJ1-2
CDR3 length: 15
CDR3 DNA: TGTGCCAGCAGACTAAACCGGGACAGTTCCTATGGCTACACCTTC
CDR3 protein: CASRLNRDSSYGYTF

D gene: -
V gene: TRBV7-8
clone size: -
J gene: TRBJ1-3
CDR3 length: 14
CDR3 DNA: TGTGCCAGCAGCTTAGGGCTCTCTGGAAACACCATATATTTT
CDR3 protein: CASSLGLSGNTIYF

D gene: TRBD1
V gene: TRBV6-5
clone size: -
J gene: TRBJ2-7
CDR3 length: 16
CDR3 DNA: TGTGCCAGCAGTTACTCGGGGACAGGGGGGACCTACGAGCAGTACTTC
CDR3 protein: CASSYSGTGGTYEQYF

D gene: -
V gene: TRBV30
clone size: -
J gene: TRBJ1-3
CDR3 length: 14
CDR3 DNA: TGTGCCTGGATGATACGATCCTCTGGAAACACCATATATTTT
CDR3 protein: CAWMIRSSGNTIYF

D gene: -
V gene: TRBV10-3
clone size: -
J gene: TRBJ1-2
CDR3 length: 14
CDR3 DNA: TGTGCCATCAGTGAGCCCGGGCGACTCTATGGCTACACCTTC
CDR3 protein: CAISEPGRLYGYTF

D gene: -
V gene: TRBV6-5
clone size: -
J gene: TRBJ1-1
CDR3 length: 16
CDR3 DNA: TGTGCCAGCAGTTACTCGCCACAGGAGATGAACACTGAAGCTTTCTTT
CDR3 protein: CASSYSPQEMNTEAFF

D gene: -
V gene: TRBV19
clone size: once
J gene: TRBJ1-5
CDR3 length: 14
CDR3 DNA: TGTGCCAGCACAGGCTTCTATAGCAATCAGCCCCAGCATTTT
CDR3 protein: CASTGFYSNQPQHF

D gene: -
V gene: TRBV7-8
clone size: once
J gene: TRBJ2-7
CDR3 length: 14
CDR3 DNA: TGTGCCAGCAGCTCCTCAGGGGCGAGGTACGAGCAGTACTTC
CDR3 protein: CASSSSGARYEQYF

D gene: -
V gene: TRBV4-1
clone size: -
J gene: TRBJ1-4
CDR3 length: 18
CDR3 DNA: TGCGCCAGCAGCCAAGAGAGGGGGGCCGGGCAGTTAGGTGAAAAACTGTTTTTT
CDR3 protein: CASSQERGAGQLGEKLFF